One sample yielded the 14 T cell receptor beta chains listed below, sequenced in a study of lymphopenia after photon versus proton radiotherapy (dated by TCRdb to about 2019). Libraries were built with the immunoSEQ multiplex PCR assay. TCRdb obtained this table from immuneACCESS and retained in-frame rearrangements with V and J assigned. These tables miss some clones; where compared with another copy, unresolved V genes account for less than half of the shortfall, and the remainder is unexplained. The sample records about 70,000 clones, around 87% of which are singletons. The ten largest account for approximately 10% of the sample. Material: peripheral blood, obtained from a patient treated with proton-based radiotherapy. The receptors come from a man older than 75 with esophageal cancer.

The CDR3 loop reads CASGQVAYEQYF. In DNA form, the CDR3 reads TGTGCCAGCGGCCAGGTAGCCTACGAGCAGTACTTC. This rearrangement joins TRBV7-9 to TRBJ2-7; D not resolved. Trimming cost V 8 bases and J 2 bases, with 10 bases left between them. CDR1 and CDR2 (germline): SEHNR, FQNEAQ (reference sequence). The length of the CDR3 is 12 residues. Based on the CDR3 plus reference TRBV7-9 and TRBJ2-7, the full variable domain is DTGVSQNPRHKITKRGQNVTFRCDPISEHNRLYWYRQTLGQGPEFLTYFQNEAQLEKSRLLSDRFSAERPKGSFSTLEIQRTEQGDSAMYLCASGQVAYEQYFGPGTRLTVT.

V is TRBV5-4 and J is TRBJ1-4; no clear D. Trimming cost V 1 base and J 8 bases, with 9 bases left between them. This CDR3 spans 13 amino acids. Germline V gene data show CDR1 as SGHNT and CDR2 as YYREEE (reference sequence). The CDR3 loop is CASSLKAGEKLFF. The DNA of the CDR3 is TGTGCCAGCAGCTTGAAGGCAGGCGAAAAACTGTTTTTT.

Only one count was recorded for this clone. This chain joins TRBV5-4 and TRBJ1-2; 9 nucleotides align to TRBD1. The CDR3 loop spans 15 amino acids. With 4 bases clipped from V and 4 bases from J, the junction kept 8 bases outside the gene matches. Germline-derived CDR1 and CDR2 are SGHNT and YYREEE (reference sequence). CDR3 bases: TGTGCCAGCAGCCGGGGACAGGGAAACTTCTATGGCTACACCTTC. Encoded protein: CASSRGQGNFYGYTF.

This clone was seen just once. Other nucleotide sequences from this sample produce the same CDR3. V is TRBV7-6 and J is TRBJ2-7, with TRBD2 matching over 9 bases. The J segment lost 0 bases and the V segment lost 6 bases, leaving 3 bases of the junction unmatched. The CDR3 runs to 14 residues. The germline CDR1 and CDR2 sequences are SGHVS and FNYEAQ. The CDR3 reads CASSLAGSSYEQYF. CDR3 DNA: TGTGCCAGCAGTCTAGCGGGGAGCTCCTACGAGCAGTACTTC.

The rearrangement links TRBV27 to TRBJ2-7, with D uncertain. V lost 4 bases to trimming and J lost 3 bases, with 13 bases between them. Germline lookup yields CDR1 MNHEY and CDR2 SMNVEV (reference sequence). This CDR3 is 14 amino acids long. The CDR3 bases are TGTGCCAGCAGTTCATGGGGAAGGCTCTACGAGCAGTACTTC. Translating it yields CASSSWGRLYEQYF.

This clone counts as medium-sized. This chain connects TRBV2 to TRBJ2-2, with TRBD1 as a possible D gene (6 bases). The CDR3 has 14 amino acids. Germline CDR1 reads SNHLY; CDR2 reads FYNNEI. Trimming left V 6 bases short and J 5 bases short, with 13 bases between. CDR3 nucleotide sequence: TGTGCCAGCAGGGGTATCCAGGGGACCGGGGAGCTGTTTTTT. It is translated as CASRGIQGTGELFF.

The rearrangement joins TRBV6-4 to TRBJ2-7; no clear D gene. This CDR3 has 10 residues. Trimming left V 8 bases short and J 2 bases short, with 4 bases between. Looked up from germline, CDR1 is MRHNA and CDR2 is SNTAGT. CDR3 sequence reads: CASGPYEQYF. The CDR3 bases are TGTGCCAGCGGACCCTACGAGCAGTACTTC.

V usage is TRBV18 and J usage is TRBJ2-3; the D gene is possibly TRBD1 (5 bases). V lost 5 bases to trimming and J lost 3 bases, with 15 bases between them. CDR3 length: 15 amino acids. Germline loops: CDR1 KGHSH, CDR2 LQKENI. Here the CDR3 DNA reads TGTGCCAGCTCATTCAGGGTTGATCGGACAGATACGCAGTATTTT. It codes for CASSFRVDRTDTQYF.

V and J are TRBV15 and TRBJ2-7, with 10 bases aligning to TRBD1. The CDR3 sequence is 14 residues long. Looked up from germline, CDR1 is LNHNV and CDR2 is YYDKDF (reference sequence). The V gene end was trimmed by 4 bases and the J gene end by 5 bases; junction bases not matched to a gene: 5. Here the CDR3 DNA reads TGTGCCACCAGCAAGGGACAGGGGAGGGACGAGCAGTACTTC. It specifies CATSKGQGRDEQYF. Looking up the rest from reference TRBV15 and TRBJ2-7 gives the full variable domain: DAMVIQNPRYQVTQFGKPVTLSCSQTLNHNVMYWYQQKSSQAPKLLFHYYDKDFNNEADTPDNFQSRRPNTSFCFLDIRSPGLGDTAMYLCATSKGQGRDEQYFGPGTRLTVT.

The V gene is TRBV7-9, the J gene TRBJ2-1; TRBD2 might be the D (5 bases). CDR3 length: 17 amino acids. In germline, CDR1 is SEHNR, CDR2 FQNEAQ (reference sequence). Trimming stripped 5 bases from V and 0 bases from J, with 17 bases between. This CDR3 is CASSQPPGLSSYNEQFF. Written as DNA, the CDR3 is TGTGCCAGCAGCCAACCCCCCGGACTTAGCTCCTACAATGAGCAGTTCTTC.

V gene TRBV10-3 combines with J gene TRBJ1-6; D is ambiguous. The V end lost 4 bases, the J end lost 10 bases, and 11 bases lay between the germline ends. Germline V CDR1 and CDR2: ENHRY, SYGVKD. The CDR3 has 13 residues. This chain's CDR3 is CAISGRLESPLHF. The DNA of the CDR3 is TGTGCCATCAGTGGGAGACTGGAATCACCCCTCCACTTT.

The chain has TRBV6-4 and TRBJ2-3; 8 nucleotides agree with TRBD1. The V gene end was trimmed by 4 bases and the J gene end by 5 bases; junction bases not matched to a gene: 5. Germline V gene lookup returns CDR1 MRHNA and CDR2 SNTAGT. The CDR3 loop spans 14 amino acids. This CDR3 reads CASSVFTGGDTQYF. The CDR3, as DNA: TGTGCCAGCAGTGTTTTCACAGGGGGAGATACGCAGTATTTT.

This rearrangement joins TRBV5-1 to TRBJ1-2; the match to TRBD1 covers 10 bases. The trim removed 2 bases at V and 7 bases at J, leaving 8 bases unmatched. This CDR3 is built from 15 residues. Germline V CDR1 and CDR2: SGHRS, YFSETQ. The chain's CDR3 is CASSFTPGQGSGYTF. The CDR3 DNA is TGCGCCAGCAGCTTCACACCGGGACAGGGGTCTGGCTACACCTTC. Full variable domain (outside the CDR3, taken from reference TRBV5-1 and TRBJ1-2): KAGVTQTPRYLIKTRGQQVTLSCSPISGHRSVSWYQQTPGQGLQFLFEYFSETQRNKGNFPGRFSGRQFSNSRSEMNVSTLELGDSALYLCASSFTPGQGSGYTFGSGTRLTVV.

V is TRBV7-2 and J is TRBJ2-7; 7 nucleotides align to TRBD1. V gave up 6 bases and J gave up 3 bases; unmatched junction bases: 8. Germline CDR1 and CDR2: SGHTA and FQGNSA. The CDR3 is 14 amino acids. This CDR3 is CASSLGQTYYEQYF. The CDR3 DNA reads as TGTGCCAGCAGTTTGGGACAGACATACTACGAGCAGTACTTC.